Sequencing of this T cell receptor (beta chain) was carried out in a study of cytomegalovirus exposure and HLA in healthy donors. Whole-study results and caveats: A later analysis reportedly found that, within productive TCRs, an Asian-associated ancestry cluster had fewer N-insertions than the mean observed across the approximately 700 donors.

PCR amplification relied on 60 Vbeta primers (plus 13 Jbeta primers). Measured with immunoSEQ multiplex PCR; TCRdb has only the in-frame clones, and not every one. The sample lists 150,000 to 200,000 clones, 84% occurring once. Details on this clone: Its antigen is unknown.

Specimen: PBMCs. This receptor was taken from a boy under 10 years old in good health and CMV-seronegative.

The CDR3 reads CASSLEGGYGNEKLFF. CDR3 in DNA: TGCGCCAGCAGCTTGGAAGGGGGCTACGGTAATGAAAAACTGTTTTTT. The V call is TRBV5-1, the J call TRBJ1-4; 7 nucleotides match TRBD1. Germline CDR1 reads SGHRS; CDR2 reads YFSETQ. V trimming: 0 bases; J trimming: 4 bases; junction bases outside the gene matches: 6. This CDR3 has 16 amino acids.